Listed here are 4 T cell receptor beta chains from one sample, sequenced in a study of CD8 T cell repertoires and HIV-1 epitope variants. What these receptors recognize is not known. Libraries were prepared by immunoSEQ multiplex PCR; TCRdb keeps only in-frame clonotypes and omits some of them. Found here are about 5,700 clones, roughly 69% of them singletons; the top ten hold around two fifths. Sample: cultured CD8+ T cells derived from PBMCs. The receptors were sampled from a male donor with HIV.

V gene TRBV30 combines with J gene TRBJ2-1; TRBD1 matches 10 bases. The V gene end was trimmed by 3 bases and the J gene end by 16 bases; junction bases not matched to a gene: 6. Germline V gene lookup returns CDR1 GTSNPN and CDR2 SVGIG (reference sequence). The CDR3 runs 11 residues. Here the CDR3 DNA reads TGTGCCTGGAGCAGCGGGACAGGGGATTTCTTC. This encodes CAWSSGTGDFF.

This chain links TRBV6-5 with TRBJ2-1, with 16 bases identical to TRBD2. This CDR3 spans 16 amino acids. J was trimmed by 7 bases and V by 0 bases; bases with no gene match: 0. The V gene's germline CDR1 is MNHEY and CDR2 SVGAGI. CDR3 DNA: TGTGCCAGCAGTTACTCGGGACTAGCGGGGGGGAATGAGCAGTTCTTC. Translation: CASSYSGLAGGNEQFF.

CDR3 loop: CASSAEGGTEAFF. The CDR3 nucleotides are TGTGCCAGCAGTGCGGAGGGTGGGACTGAAGCTTTCTTT. The rearrangement joins TRBV7-9 to TRBJ1-1; D ambiguous. The CDR3 sequence is 13 residues long. Trimming shortened V by 6 bases and J by 5 bases, and 13 bases separated the two germline ends. Looked up from germline, CDR1 is SEHNR and CDR2 is FQNEAQ (reference sequence). Using reference TRBV7-9 and TRBJ1-1 for the parts outside the CDR3, the full variable domain is DTGVSQNPRHKITKRGQNVTFRCDPISEHNRLYWYRQTLGQGPEFLTYFQNEAQLEKSRLLSDRFSAERPKGSFSTLEIQRTEQGDSAMYLCASSAEGGTEAFFGQGTRLTVV.

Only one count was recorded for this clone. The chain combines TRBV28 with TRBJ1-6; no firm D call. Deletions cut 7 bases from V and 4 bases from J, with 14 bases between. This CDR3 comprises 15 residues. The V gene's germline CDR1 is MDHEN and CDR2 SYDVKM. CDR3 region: CASNRGVEYNSPLHF. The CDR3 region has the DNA TGTGCCAGCAACCGCGGGGTAGAGTATAATTCACCCCTCCACTTT.